A selection of T cell receptor beta chains follows, all from one sample in a study of regulatory T cells in long-lasting Graves disease. TCRdb analysed the multiplex PCR reads with MiXCR anew, one entry per CDR3 protein. Found here are roughly 360,000 distinct CDR3 sequences, roughly 10% of them singletons; the top ten hold approximately 19%. The data were also submitted as part of a second study, on T cells in Graves' hyperthyroidism and ophthalmopathy.

The sample was peripheral blood mononuclear cells (PBMCs), taken at new diagnosis, from a patient treated with antithyroid drugs. Receptors were obtained from a woman under 30 with Graves disease. The CDR3 runs from the conserved cysteine through the conserved F or W. A clone size is listed for some rows: how often the clone was seen (once, few, many), or a class if it is expanded.

size	V	J	CDR3
many	TRBV28	TRBJ1-1	CASSLVRLNTEAFF
-	TRBV11-2	TRBJ2-5	CASSPWTGDDQETQYF
many	TRBV29-1	TRBJ2-7	CSIGSGGYEQYF
-	TRBV24-1	TRBJ2-3	CTTSDLRQGSSASDTQYF
many	TRBV20-1	TRBJ1-1	CSASGQGLTEAFF
-	TRBV19	TRBJ2-3	CASTRGADTQYF
many	TRBV11-2	TRBJ2-7	CASSLAVREQYF
few	TRBV4-3	TRBJ1-1	CASSQSGQNTEAFF
many	TRBV27	TRBJ2-1	CASSLNGGARHEQFF
-	TRBV7-8	TRBJ2-1	CASSLVLRDYLHRLVSSPQDEQFF